These 22 T cell receptor beta chains share one sample of origin, sequenced in a study of T cell responses to AZD1222 COVID-19 vaccine. Only in-frame clones appear in the TCRdb table, and some are missing; sequencing was by immunoSEQ multiplex PCR. The sample lists some 150,000 clones; 92% were seen once. Specimen: peripheral blood, collected on day 0 of MenACWY control vaccination. All receptors come from an adult in good health.

The rearrangement joins TRBV30 to TRBJ1-2; D is perhaps TRBD1 (6 bases). Trimming stripped 1 base from V and 7 bases from J, with 13 bases between. The germline CDR1 and CDR2 sequences are GTSNPN and SVGIG (reference sequence). The CDR3 contains 13 residues. The CDR3 reads CAWSAGELLGYTF. In nucleotides, the CDR3 is TGTGCCTGGAGTGCAGGGGAATTGCTTGGCTACACCTTC. Full variable domain (rest looked up from reference TRBV30 and TRBJ1-2): SQTIHQWPATLVQPVGSPLSLECTVEGTSNPNLYWYRQAAGRGLQLLFYSVGIGQISSEVPQNLSASRPQDRQFILSSKKLLLSDSGFYLCAWSAGELLGYTFGSGTRLTVV.

The chain combines TRBV5-1 with TRBJ2-2; D not certain. The CDR3 extends over 13 amino acids. Trimming shortened V by 4 bases and J by 4 bases, and 8 bases separated the two germline ends. The V gene's germline CDR1 is SGHRS and CDR2 YFSETQ. CDR3 coding DNA: TGCGCCAGCAGCGTAACACTCACCGGGGAGCTGTTTTTT. Its translation is CASSVTLTGELFF.

The genes are TRBV28 and TRBJ1-2, with TRBD1 identical over 7 bases. With 8 bases clipped from V and 8 bases from J, the junction kept 14 bases outside the gene matches. The CDR3 length is 14 residues. The germline V gene has CDR1 MDHEN and CDR2 SYDVKM. Here the CDR3 DNA reads TGTGCCAGCGGTACGGACAGGATGCGTGTCGGCTACACCTTC. This sequence encodes CASGTDRMRVGYTF.

The chain employs TRBV5-4 and TRBJ1-1; D gene uncertain. Germline V lookup: CDR1 SGHNT, CDR2 YYREEE (reference sequence). V was clipped by 6 bases and J by 11 bases, with 14 bases between them. This CDR3 has 11 amino acids. CDR3 region: CASTRLEWAFF. CDR3 in DNA: TGTGCCAGCACCCGACTGGAGTGGGCTTTCTTT.

The V gene is TRBV30, the J gene TRBJ2-1; tentatively, D is TRBD1 or TRBD2 (6 bases each). Deletions cut 2 bases from V and 8 bases from J, with 7 bases between. The CDR3 is made up of 11 amino acids. Per germline, CDR1 GTSNPN and CDR2 SVGIG (reference sequence). The CDR3 DNA reads as TGTGCCTGGAGTAGGGGGGATGAGCAGTTCTTC. Translating it yields CAWSRGDEQFF.

J is TRBJ2-3 and V is TRBV19; 7 bases agree with TRBD2. The CDR3 runs to 14 residues. With 6 bases clipped from V and 0 bases from J, the junction kept 3 bases outside the gene matches. CDR1 is LNHDA, CDR2 SQIVND, per germline (reference sequence). CDR3: CASSQLASTDTQYF. The CDR3 nucleotides are TGTGCCAGTAGCCAACTAGCGAGCACAGATACGCAGTATTTT.

This chain uses TRBV25-1 with TRBJ1-6, with D perhaps TRBD1 (5 bases). The V and J ends lost 4 bases and 7 bases respectively, with 17 bases between them. The CDR3 is 16 residues long. CDR1 and CDR2 from the germline V gene are MGHDK and SYGVNS. The CDR3 coding sequence is TGTGCCAGCAGTGGCTCCTGGGGGAACAGGAATTCACCCCTCCACTTT. Its translation is CASSGSWGNRNSPLHF.

The chain links TRBV6-2 or TRBV6-3 to TRBJ2-5, with 8 bases fitting TRBD2. Germline V lookup: CDR1 MNHEY, CDR2 SVGEGT. The CDR3 is made up of 16 amino acids. Trimming cost V 7 bases and J 3 bases; bases outside gene matches: 13. This CDR3 reads CASTPWTSLKEETQYF. The CDR3 region has the DNA TGTGCCAGCACCCCCTGGACTAGCCTGAAGGAAGAGACCCAGTACTTC.

The chain has TRBV9 and TRBJ2-7; D might be TRBD1 (6 bases). Germline-derived CDR1 and CDR2 are SGDLS and YYNGEE. The V gene lost 3 bases and the J gene lost 5 bases, with 9 bases spanning the gap. This CDR3 is built from 12 residues. This chain's CDR3 is CASSADSHEQYF. The CDR3, as DNA: TGTGCCAGCAGCGCGGACAGTCACGAGCAGTACTTC.

The chain uses TRBV6-5 and TRBJ2-3, with TRBD2 as a possible D gene (6 bases). This CDR3 comprises 15 residues. The V end was cut by 7 bases, the J end by 0 bases, with 14 bases between. In germline, CDR1 is MNHEY, CDR2 SVGAGI. This chain's CDR3 is CASTDSGASTDTQYF. The DNA for the CDR3 is TGTGCCAGCACCGATAGCGGTGCTAGCACAGATACGCAGTATTTT.

The chain employs TRBV6-5 and TRBJ1-1; no definite D call. The V end was cut by 11 bases, the J end by 6 bases, with 16 bases between. This CDR3 spans 12 amino acids. The germline V gene has CDR1 MNHEY and CDR2 SVGAGI. CDR3 sequence: CASLWGSPEAFF. The CDR3 bases are TGTGCCTCCCTCTGGGGTAGCCCTGAAGCTTTCTTT.

The table lists this clone with a few counts. This chain connects TRBV24-1 to TRBJ1-1; D gene uncertain. CDR3 size: 13 residues. The germline V gene has CDR1 KGHDR and CDR2 SFDVKD. Trimming pared 3 bases from V and 8 bases from J, leaving 12 bases between. CDR3 nucleotides: TGTGCCACCAGTGATATCCGCGGGGTCGAAGCTTTCTTT. It yields the protein CATSDIRGVEAFF.

This clone was picked up one time. The gene calls are TRBV10-2 and TRBJ1-2; D is possibly TRBD1 (6 bases). Between the trimmed V and J ends, which lost 6 bases and 1 base, there was a span of 15 bases. The CDR3 extends over 15 amino acids. Germline assignment: CDR1 WSHSY and CDR2 SAAADI. Written as DNA, the CDR3 is TGCGCCAGCAGCAGTGGACAGAAAATTAACTATGGCTACACCTTC. Translating it yields CASSSGQKINYGYTF.

The chain recombines TRBV27 with TRBJ1-5, with D perhaps TRBD1 (5 bases). V dropped 4 bases and J dropped 5 bases, with 18 bases sitting between them. The CDR3 contains 16 residues. The germline V gene encodes CDR1 MNHEY and CDR2 SMNVEV (reference sequence). The CDR3 reads CASSSEGTWGDQPQHF. In DNA form, the CDR3 reads TGTGCCAGCAGTTCGGAGGGGACTTGGGGGGATCAGCCCCAGCATTTT.

The chain recombines TRBV5-1 with TRBJ1-1; 8 bases fit TRBD1. CDR1 SGHRS and CDR2 YFSETQ come from the germline V gene. With 4 bases clipped from V and 6 bases from J, the junction kept 11 bases outside the gene matches. The CDR3 has 15 amino acids. CDR3 in amino acids: CASSAPGGVRAEAFF. As DNA, the CDR3 is TGCGCCAGCAGCGCCCCAGGGGGCGTGCGGGCTGAAGCTTTCTTT.

The V gene is TRBV30, the J gene TRBJ2-3, with D unresolved. CDR3 length: 14 amino acids. V lost 0 bases and J 5 bases, leaving 12 bases between the germline ends. From germline, CDR1 is GTSNPN and CDR2 SVGIG (reference sequence). The CDR3: CAWSVRNRVDTQYF. In DNA, the CDR3 is TGTGCCTGGAGTGTACGGAATAGGGTAGATACGCAGTATTTT.

The J gene is TRBJ2-7, the V gene TRBV29-1; 15 bases agree with TRBD2. The germline gives CDR1 SQVTM, CDR2 ANQGSEA. This CDR3 spans 14 amino acids. The V gene end was trimmed by 7 bases and the J gene end by 10 bases; junction bases not matched to a gene: 11. In nucleotides, the CDR3 is TGCAGCGGGATCGTCGGGACTAGCGGGAGGCGACAGTACTTC. Translating it yields CSGIVGTSGRRQYF.

The chain uses TRBV21-1 and TRBJ1-1; TRBD1 is the table's D call and was not checked against the DNA. TRBV21-1 is a pseudogene locus. The CDR3 sequence is 17 residues long. The CDR3 nucleotides are TGTGCCAGCAGCGCTCACCCAGGGGTTGGCGGGTATGTTGAAGCTTTCTTT. Protein product: CASSAHPGVGGYVEAFF.

J is TRBJ1-1 and V is TRBV7-2; no clear D. The germline V and J ends were trimmed by 4 bases and 0 bases, with 21 bases remaining between them. The germline V gene has CDR1 SGHTA and CDR2 FQGNSA. The CDR3 is 18 amino acids. CDR3 DNA: TGTGCCAGCAGCTCGCTTCCGATCGGCGGATCCCTGAACACTGAAGCTTTCTTT. Its translation is CASSSLPIGGSLNTEAFF.

The chain couples TRBV18 to TRBJ1-2; TRBD1 matches 7 bases. Trimming cost V 3 bases and J 4 bases; bases outside gene matches: 11. Per the germline V gene, CDR1 is KGHSH and CDR2 is LQKENI. The CDR3 totals 16 residues. For the CDR3, the DNA is TGTGCCAGCTCACCTATCTTGGACAGGATTTCCTATGGCTACACCTTC. It translates to CASSPILDRISYGYTF.

This clone has only one observation. CDR3 nucleotide sequence: TGTGCCAGCAGCCAAGTGATGAACAGCAATCAGCCCCAGCATTTT. Translation gives CASSQVMNSNQPQHF. This chain connects TRBV4-2 to TRBJ1-5; D is unclear. Trimming took off 1 base at V and 1 base at J, with 8 bases between the two ends. In germline, CDR1 is LGHNA, CDR2 YNFKEQ. The CDR3 runs to 15 residues.

There are a few counts of this clone. The chain is built from TRBV6-2 or TRBV6-3 and TRBJ1-5; D is perhaps TRBD1 (5 bases). The V and J ends lost 0 bases and 4 bases respectively, with 10 bases between them. CDR1 MNHEY and CDR2 SVGEGT come from the germline V gene. The CDR3 runs 15 residues. This CDR3 reads CASSYSRGRNQPQHF. CDR3 nucleotide sequence: TGTGCCAGCAGTTACTCAAGGGGTAGGAATCAGCCCCAGCATTTT.